A single T cell receptor (beta chain) is shown here with its context. Each participant's cohort was designated according to participant-reported clinical history. Each recovered donor of Cohort 3 presented with two negative PCRs, clearance, or symptom resolution. This CDR3 region has 16 residues. Germline loops: CDR1 SEHNR, CDR2 FQNEAQ (reference sequence). With 5 bases clipped from V and 4 bases from J, the junction kept 10 bases outside the gene matches. The data were obtained in a study of blood T cell repertoires in COVID-19. Authors' data handling: Counts of nucleated cells, estimated from reference gene primer amplification, were obtained. This table comes from immunoSEQ multiplex PCR, and its TCRdb copy is limited to in-frame clones, with some not included. The DNA was the basis for D and trimming; V, J and clone size are from that table. The sample records over 300,000 clones, 80% to 90% being singletons.

This chain uses TRBV7-9 with TRBJ2-3; TRBD1 matches 9 bases. The sequenced sample was PBMCs or T cells enriched from blood (not recorded which). This clonotype originated in a woman younger than 35 who had recovered from COVID-19. In DNA form, the CDR3 reads TGTGCCAGCAGCCCTACAGGGGGCCTTGGCCCAGATACGCAGTATTTT. It is translated as CASSPTGGLGPDTQYF.